The T cell receptor (beta chain) described here comes from a study of breast tumors, draining lymph nodes, adjacent tissues. Study conclusions and caveats: Compared with lymph nodes, tumors were less diverse; compared with nontumor tissue, more.

This clonotype was detected ten times or more. Its antigen is as yet unknown. One entry per CDR3 protein results from TCRdb running MiXCR on the multiplex PCR reads. The table has around 140,000 distinct CDR3 sequences, 20% to 25% seen once. CDR3 length equals 11 residues. Deletions cut 1 base from V and 6 bases from J, with 3 bases between. CDR1 is SGHRS, CDR2 YFSETQ, per germline. Breast cancer patients provided tissue from their axillary draining lymph nodes. The TCR comes from a female donor with breast cancer. Some clones in this sample may be carry-over from other donors' samples. The sequenced material came from axillary lymph node tissue. The J gene is TRBJ2-3, the V gene TRBV5-1; D not resolved. The CDR3 nucleotides read TGCGCCAGCAGCTTGTTCGATACGCAGTATTTT. Residues: CASSLFDTQYF.